Sequencing of this T cell receptor (beta chain) was carried out in a study of a mutant IDH1 vaccine in newly diagnosed glioma. Study context: Treatment recipients were approximately 60% male and about 40% female, and their mean age was roughly 40 years.

General observations from the study: Apparently unrelated to pseudoprogression were changes in the top peripheral T cell clonotypes. Vaccine-induced immune responses were detected in around 93% of patients.

The time point: baseline, week 1 (first vaccination visit). Treatment of the sample: pre-vaccination baseline after standard-of-care therapy. The germline V and J ends were trimmed by 4 bases and 1 base, with 14 bases remaining between them. The CDR3 is 16 residues long. CDR1 and CDR2 from the germline V gene are MNHNS and SASEGT. The data were produced by immunoSEQ multiplex PCR, yet TCRdb's version contains in-frame clones alone and is incomplete. The profile shows over 15,000 clones, around 95% of them singletons. With respect to this clone: Its target is unknown.

This chain connects TRBV6-1 to TRBJ2-1; D might be TRBD2 (6 bases). The clonotype was recovered from a woman under 30 with glioma. Some clones in this sample may be carry-over from other donors' samples. Sequencing was performed on peripheral blood mononuclear cells (PBMCs), taken from a glioma patient treated with radiotherapy, temozolomide or both. CDR3 nucleotides: TGTGCCAGCAGTGTTCTCCCGGGAGAGTCCTACAATGAGCAGTTCTTC. This encodes CASSVLPGESYNEQFF.